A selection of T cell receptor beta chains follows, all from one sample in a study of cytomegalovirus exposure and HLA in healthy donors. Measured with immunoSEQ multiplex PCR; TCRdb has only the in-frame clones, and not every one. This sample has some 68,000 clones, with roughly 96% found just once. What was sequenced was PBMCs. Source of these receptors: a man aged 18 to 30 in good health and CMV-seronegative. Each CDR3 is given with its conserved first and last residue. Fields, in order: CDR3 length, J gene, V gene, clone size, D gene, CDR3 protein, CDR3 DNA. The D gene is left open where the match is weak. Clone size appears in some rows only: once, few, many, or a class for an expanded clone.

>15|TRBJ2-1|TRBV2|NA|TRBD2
CASRASGTRRDEQFF
TGTGCCAGCAGGGCCTCCGGGACTAGACGAGATGAGCAGTTCTTC
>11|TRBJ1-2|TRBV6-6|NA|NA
CASSENYGYTF
TGTGCCAGCAGTGAGAACTATGGCTACACCTTC
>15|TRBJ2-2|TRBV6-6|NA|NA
CASRKSGELTGELFF
TGTGCCAGCAGAAAATCGGGGGAGCTCACCGGGGAGCTGTTTTTT
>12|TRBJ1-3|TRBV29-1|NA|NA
CSVVTPGNTIYF
TGCAGCGTTGTGACACCAGGAAACACCATATATTTT
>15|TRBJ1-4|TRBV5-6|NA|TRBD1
CASSLRTGSDEKLFF
TGTGCCAGCAGCTTACGGACAGGTAGTGATGAAAAACTGTTTTTT
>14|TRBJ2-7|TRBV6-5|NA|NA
CASSYSMGGYEQYF
TGTGCCAGCAGTTACTCGATGGGGGGCTACGAGCAGTACTTC
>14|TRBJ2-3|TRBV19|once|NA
CASSPSGFTDTQYF
TGTGCCAGTAGCCCGAGCGGTTTTACAGATACGCAGTATTTT
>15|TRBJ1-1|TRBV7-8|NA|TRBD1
CASSPRDRENTEAFF
TGTGCCAGCAGCCCCAGGGACAGGGAAAACACTGAAGCTTTCTTT
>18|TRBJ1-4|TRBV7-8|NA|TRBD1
CASSPRQGVTATNEKLFF
TGTGCCAGCAGCCCCCGACAGGGAGTTACTGCAACTAATGAAAAACTGTTTTTT
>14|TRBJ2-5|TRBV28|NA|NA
CASSLGQGGETQYF
TGTGCCAGCAGTTTAGGGCAGGGGGGAGAGACCCAGTACTTC
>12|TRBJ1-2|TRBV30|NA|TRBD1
CAWGDRGRGYTF
TGTGCCTGGGGGGACAGGGGGCGAGGCTACACCTTC
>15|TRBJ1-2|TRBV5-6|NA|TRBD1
CASSQRTGRLDGYTF
TGTGCCAGCAGCCAGCGGACAGGGAGGCTTGATGGCTACACCTTC
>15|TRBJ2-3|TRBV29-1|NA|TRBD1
CSVESWTGRTDTQYF
TGCAGCGTTGAATCTTGGACAGGACGCACAGATACGCAGTATTTT
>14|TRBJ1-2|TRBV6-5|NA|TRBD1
CASNRDRGRDGYTF
TGTGCCAGCAACCGGGACAGGGGAAGGGATGGCTACACCTTC
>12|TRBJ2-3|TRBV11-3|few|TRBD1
CASSQQGNTQYF
TGTGCCAGCAGCCAACAGGGGAATACGCAGTATTTT
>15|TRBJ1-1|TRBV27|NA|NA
CASSLSQTLFTEAFF
TGTGCCAGCAGTTTATCACAGACATTATTCACTGAAGCTTTCTTT
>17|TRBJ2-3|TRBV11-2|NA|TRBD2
CASSSPLAGPSTDTQYF
TGTGCCAGCAGCTCCCCCCTAGCGGGGCCTAGCACAGATACGCAGTATTTT
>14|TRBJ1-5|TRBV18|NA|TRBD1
CASSLRDSNQPQHF
TGTGCCAGCTCACTCCGGGACAGTAATCAGCCCCAGCATTTT
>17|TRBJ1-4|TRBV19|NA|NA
CASSIREGRATNEKLFF
TGTGCCAGTAGTATACGGGAAGGTCGGGCAACTAATGAAAAACTGTTTTTT
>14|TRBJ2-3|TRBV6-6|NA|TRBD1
CASSKGQGPDTQYF
TGTGCCAGCAGTAAAGGACAGGGGCCAGATACGCAGTATTTT
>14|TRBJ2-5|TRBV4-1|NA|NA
CASSQDTGVRTQYF
TGCGCCAGCAGCCAAGATACAGGTGTTCGGACCCAGTACTTC
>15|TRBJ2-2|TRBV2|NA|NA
CASKIRAGNTGELFF
TGTGCCAGCAAAATCAGGGCGGGAAACACCGGGGAGCTGTTTTTT
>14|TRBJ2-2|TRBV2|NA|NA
CASSSTGNTGELFF
TGTGCCAGCAGTTCGACAGGGAACACCGGGGAGCTGTTTTTT
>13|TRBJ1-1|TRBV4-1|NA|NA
CASSFRLNTEAFF
TGCGCCAGCAGTTTCAGACTAAACACTGAAGCTTTCTTT
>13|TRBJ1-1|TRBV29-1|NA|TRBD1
CSTHQHRGVKAFF
TGCAGCACTCACCAACACAGGGGCGTGAAAGCTTTCTTT
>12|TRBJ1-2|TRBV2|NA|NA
CASPSGGNGYTF
TGTGCCAGTCCTTCAGGTGGTAATGGCTACACCTTC
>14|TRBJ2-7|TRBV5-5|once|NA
CASSQSGLGIEQYF
TGTGCCAGCAGCCAGTCGGGACTGGGGATAGAGCAGTACTTC
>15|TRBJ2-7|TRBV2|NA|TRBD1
CASSGGQGFFYEQYF
TGTGCCAGCAGTGGGGGACAGGGGTTTTTCTACGAGCAGTACTTC
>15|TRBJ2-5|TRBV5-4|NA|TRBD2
CASSPSGGLQETQYF
TGTGCCAGCAGCCCTAGCGGAGGACTCCAAGAGACCCAGTACTTC
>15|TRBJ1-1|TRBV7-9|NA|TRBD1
CASSLGQGSSTEAFF
TGTGCCAGCAGCCTCGGACAGGGCTCGAGCACTGAAGCTTTCTTT
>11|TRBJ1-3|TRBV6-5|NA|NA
CASSQGNTIYF
TGTGCCAGCAGCCAAGGAAACACCATATATTTT
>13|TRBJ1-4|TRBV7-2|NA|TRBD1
CASSRDRNEKLFF
TGTGCCAGCAGCCGGGACAGAAATGAAAAACTGTTTTTT
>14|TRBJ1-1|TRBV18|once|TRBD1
CASSPRQGITEAFF
TGTGCCAGCTCACCACGACAGGGGATAACTGAAGCTTTCTTT
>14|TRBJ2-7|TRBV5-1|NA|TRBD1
CASSLRQGEVEQYF
TGCGCCAGCAGCTTACGACAGGGGGAGGTCGAGCAGTACTTC
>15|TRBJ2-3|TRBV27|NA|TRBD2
CASSLAGVGTDTQYF
TGTGCCAGCAGTCTAGCGGGAGTTGGTACAGATACGCAGTATTTT
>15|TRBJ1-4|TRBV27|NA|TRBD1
CASSAYRGTNEKLFF
TGTGCCAGCAGTGCTTACAGGGGGACTAATGAAAAACTGTTTTTT
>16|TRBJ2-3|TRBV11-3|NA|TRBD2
CASSLGLAASTDTQYF
TGTGCCAGCAGCTTAGGACTAGCGGCTAGCACAGATACGCAGTATTTT
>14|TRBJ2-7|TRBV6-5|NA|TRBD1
CASQLGTGAYEQYF
TGTGCCAGCCAACTTGGGACAGGGGCCTACGAGCAGTACTTC
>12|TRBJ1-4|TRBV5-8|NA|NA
CASSSRREKLFF
TGTGCCAGCAGCTCACGGAGAGAAAAACTGTTTTTT
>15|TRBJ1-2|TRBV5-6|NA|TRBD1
CASSFRTGVFYGYTF
TGTGCCAGCAGCTTCAGGACAGGGGTTTTCTATGGCTACACCTTC
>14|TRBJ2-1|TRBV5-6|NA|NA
CASSLPTAPGGQFF
TGTGCCAGCAGCTTGCCGACAGCCCCCGGCGGGCAGTTCTTC
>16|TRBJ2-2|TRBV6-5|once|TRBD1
CASSYPRTGGTGELFF
TGTGCCAGCAGTTACCCTAGGACAGGGGGAACCGGGGAGCTGTTTTTT
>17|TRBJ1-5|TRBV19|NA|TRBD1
CASSIGTGYTSNQPQHF
TGTGCCAGTAGTATTGGGACAGGATATACTAGCAATCAGCCCCAGCATTTT
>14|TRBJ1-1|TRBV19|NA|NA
CASSINRENTEAFF
TGTGCCAGTAGTATTAACAGGGAGAACACTGAAGCTTTCTTT
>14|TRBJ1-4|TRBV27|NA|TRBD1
CASNQGDRGEKLFF
TGTGCCAGCAATCAAGGGGACAGGGGTGAAAAACTGTTTTTT
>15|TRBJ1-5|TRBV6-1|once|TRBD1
CASRIQGASNQPQHF
TGTGCCAGCAGGATTCAGGGGGCAAGCAATCAGCCCCAGCATTTT
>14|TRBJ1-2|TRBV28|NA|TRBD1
CASSTGQGQYGYTF
TGTGCCAGCAGTACGGGACAGGGGCAATATGGCTACACCTTC
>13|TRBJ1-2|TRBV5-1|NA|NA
CASSLAGVGGYTF
TGCGCCAGCAGCTTGGCCGGGGTGGGTGGCTACACCTTC
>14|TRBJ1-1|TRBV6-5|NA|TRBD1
CASSAQTGRAEAFF
TGTGCCAGCAGTGCTCAGACAGGGCGGGCTGAAGCTTTCTTT
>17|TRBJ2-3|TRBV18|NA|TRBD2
CASSPRNGRVSTDTQYF
TGTGCCAGCTCACCACGGAACGGGAGGGTCAGCACAGATACGCAGTATTTT
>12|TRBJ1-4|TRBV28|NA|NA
CASSGGWEKLFF
TGTGCCAGCAGTGGGGGGTGGGAAAAACTGTTTTTT
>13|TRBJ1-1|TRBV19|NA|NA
CASSSQGSTEAFF
TGTGCCAGTAGTAGCCAGGGGTCCACTGAAGCTTTCTTT